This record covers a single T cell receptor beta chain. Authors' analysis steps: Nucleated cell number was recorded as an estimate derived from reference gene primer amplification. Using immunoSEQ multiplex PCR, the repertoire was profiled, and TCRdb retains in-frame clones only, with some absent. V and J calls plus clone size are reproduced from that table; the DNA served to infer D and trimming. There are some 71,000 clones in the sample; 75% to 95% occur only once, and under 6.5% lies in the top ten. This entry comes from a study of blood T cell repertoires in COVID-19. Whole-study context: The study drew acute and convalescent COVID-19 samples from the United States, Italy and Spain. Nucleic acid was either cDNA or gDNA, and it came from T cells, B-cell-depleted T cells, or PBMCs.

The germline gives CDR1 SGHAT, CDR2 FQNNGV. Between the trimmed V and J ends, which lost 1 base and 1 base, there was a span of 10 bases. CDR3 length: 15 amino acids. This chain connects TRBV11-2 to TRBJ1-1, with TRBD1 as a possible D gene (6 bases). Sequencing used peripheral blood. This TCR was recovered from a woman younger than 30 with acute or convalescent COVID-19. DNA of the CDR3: TGTGCCAGCAGCTTAGTCGCAGGGGAGAACACTGAAGCTTTCTTT. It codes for CASSLVAGENTEAFF.